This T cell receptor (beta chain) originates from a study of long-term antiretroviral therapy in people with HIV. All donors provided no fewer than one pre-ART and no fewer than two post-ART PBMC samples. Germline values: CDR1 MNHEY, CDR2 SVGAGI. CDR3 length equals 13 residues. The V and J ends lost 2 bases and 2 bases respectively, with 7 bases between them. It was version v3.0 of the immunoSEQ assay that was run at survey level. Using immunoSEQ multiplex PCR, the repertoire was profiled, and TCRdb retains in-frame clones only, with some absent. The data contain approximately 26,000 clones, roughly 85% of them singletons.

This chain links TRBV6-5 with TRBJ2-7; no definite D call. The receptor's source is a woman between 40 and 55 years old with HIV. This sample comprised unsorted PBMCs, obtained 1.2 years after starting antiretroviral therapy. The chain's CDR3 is CASSYRDTYEQYF. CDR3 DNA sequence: TGTGCCAGCAGTTACAGGGATACCTACGAGCAGTACTTC.